Reported below is one T cell receptor (beta chain). This entry is derived from a study of T cell responses to AZD1222 COVID-19 vaccine. The table came from immunoSEQ multiplex PCR; TCRdb's copy has only in-frame clones and leaves some out. The top ten clones hold under 6.5% of a sample with 150,000 or so clones, roughly 92% of them seen once. The sample was peripheral blood, taken on day 0 of AZD1222 vaccination. This sequence originates from an adult in good health.

Written as DNA, the CDR3 is TGCGCCAGCAGCTTTACTAGCGGGAGGTCTAATGAGCAGTTCTTC. Amino acid sequence: CASSFTSGRSNEQFF. This rearrangement joins TRBV5-1 to TRBJ2-1, with 12 bases lining up with TRBD2. Germline CDR1 and CDR2: SGHRS and YFSETQ. The CDR3 extends over 15 amino acids. The ends lost 2 bases at V and 7 bases at J; junction bases unmatched: 4. Filled out from reference TRBV5-1 and TRBJ2-1, the complete variable domain reads KAGVTQTPRYLIKTRGQQVTLSCSPISGHRSVSWYQQTPGQGLQFLFEYFSETQRNKGNFPGRFSGRQFSNSRSEMNVSTLELGDSALYLCASSFTSGRSNEQFFGPGTRLTVL.